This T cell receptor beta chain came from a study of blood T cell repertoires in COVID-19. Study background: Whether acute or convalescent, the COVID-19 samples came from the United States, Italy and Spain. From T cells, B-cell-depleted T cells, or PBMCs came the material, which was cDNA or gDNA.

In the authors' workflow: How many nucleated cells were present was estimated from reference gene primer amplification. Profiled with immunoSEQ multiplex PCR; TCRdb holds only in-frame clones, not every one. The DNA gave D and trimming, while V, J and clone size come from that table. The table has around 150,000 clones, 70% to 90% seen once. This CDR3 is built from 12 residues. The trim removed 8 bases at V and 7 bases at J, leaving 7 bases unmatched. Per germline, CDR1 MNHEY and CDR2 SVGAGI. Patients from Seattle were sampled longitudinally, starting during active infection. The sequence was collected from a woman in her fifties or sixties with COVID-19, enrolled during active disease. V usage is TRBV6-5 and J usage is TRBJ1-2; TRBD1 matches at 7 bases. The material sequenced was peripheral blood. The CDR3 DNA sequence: TGTGCCAGCTCCGACAGGGTGATTGGCTACACCTTC. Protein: CASSDRVIGYTF.